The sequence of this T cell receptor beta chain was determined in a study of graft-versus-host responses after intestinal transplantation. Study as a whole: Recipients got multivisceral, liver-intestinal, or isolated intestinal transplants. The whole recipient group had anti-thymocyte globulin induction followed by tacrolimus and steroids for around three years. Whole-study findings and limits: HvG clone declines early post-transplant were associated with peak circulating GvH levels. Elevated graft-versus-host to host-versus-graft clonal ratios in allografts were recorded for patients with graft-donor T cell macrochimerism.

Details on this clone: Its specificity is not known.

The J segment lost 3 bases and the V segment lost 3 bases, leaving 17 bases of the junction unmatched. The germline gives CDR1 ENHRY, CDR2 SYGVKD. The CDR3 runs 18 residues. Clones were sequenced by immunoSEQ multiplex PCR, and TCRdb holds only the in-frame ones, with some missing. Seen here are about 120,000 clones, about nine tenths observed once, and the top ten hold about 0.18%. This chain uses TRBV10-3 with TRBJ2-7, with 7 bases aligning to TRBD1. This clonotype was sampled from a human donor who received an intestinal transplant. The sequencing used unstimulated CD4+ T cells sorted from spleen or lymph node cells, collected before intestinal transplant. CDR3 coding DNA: TGTGCCATCAGTGAAATGGGACAGCGACCAATGGGGCTCTACGAGCAGTACTTC. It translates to CAISEMGQRPMGLYEQYF.